The sequence of this T cell receptor (beta chain) was determined in a study of identical twins. Germline V lookup: CDR1 DFQATT, CDR2 SNEGSKA (reference sequence). The CDR3 runs to 11 residues. This clonotype was seen more than once but under ten times. The junction does not match germline at one end; this may be a read error. The cDNA had a unique molecular identifier and a template-switch universal primer site. TCRdb processed the 5' RACE reads anew with MiXCR; each CDR3 protein has one entry. The repertoire holds roughly 250,000 distinct CDR3 sequences, with about 14% as singletons. The sample consisted of memory (CD45RO+) T cells sorted from blood. The chain is built from TRBV20-1 and TRBJ2-1; D remains unclear. This TCR derives from a young woman in good health. DNA for the CDR3: TGCAGTGCTCGAGGCTATGATGAGGAGTTCTTC. It translates to CSARGYDEEFF.